These T cell receptor beta chains were read from a single sample in a study of shared clonotypes between healthy human individuals. Sequencing used immunoSEQ multiplex PCR; TCRdb keeps in-frame clones, though not all of them. The sample consists of under 600,000 clones, roughly 97% of them appearing once. The sample taken for sequencing was naive CD4+ T cells sorted from blood. The receptors stem from a woman in her 30s in good health. Both conserved end residues are part of each CDR3. Each record gives: V gene, J gene, clone size, D gene, CDR3 DNA, CDR3 protein. A D gene is named only where the DNA matches it firmly. Size tells how often a clone was seen (once, few, many) or the class of an expanded clone, and some rows leave it out.

>TRBV9|TRBJ1-2|NA|NA
TGTGCCAGCAGCGTAGCTTTCGGTAACTATGGCTACACCTTC
CASSVAFGNYGYTF
>TRBV4-1|TRBJ1-5|few|NA
TGCGCCAGCAGCCCCCTAGAGGGCCGTCAGCCCCAGCATTTT
CASSPLEGRQPQHF
>TRBV4-2|TRBJ2-7|NA|TRBD2
TGTGCCAGCAGCCAAGATACCAGCGGGGGACTGATCTACGAGCAGTACTTC
CASSQDTSGGLIYEQYF
>TRBV7-9|TRBJ2-1|NA|TRBD2
TGTGCCAGCAGCTTAGGGGGACTAGCGGGAGAGGATGAGCAGTTCTTC
CASSLGGLAGEDEQFF
>TRBV5-1|TRBJ1-1|once|TRBD1
TGCGCCAGCAGCCCGGAGGGGACAGGGGCCCCTTCGAACACTGAAGCTTTCTTT
CASSPEGTGAPSNTEAFF
>TRBV5-1|TRBJ2-1|NA|TRBD2
TGCGCCAGCAGCTTGACGGCTAGCGGGAGGGCCCTCAATGAGCAGTTCTTC
CASSLTASGRALNEQFF
>TRBV11-2|TRBJ2-7|NA|NA
TGTGCCAGCAGCCGAAGGATCTCGGAGGGCTACGAGCAGTACTTC
CASSRRISEGYEQYF
>TRBV27|TRBJ2-1|NA|TRBD2
TGTGCCAGCAGTTTTGCGGGACTAGCGAAGAATGAGCAGTTCTTC
CASSFAGLAKNEQFF
>TRBV18|TRBJ2-7|NA|NA
TGTGCCAGCTCACCAGGATACGAGCAGTACTTC
CASSPGYEQYF
>TRBV28|TRBJ2-7|NA|TRBD1
TGTGCCAGCAGTTTTTATAACCAGGGGGCCGACGAGCAGTACTTC
CASSFYNQGADEQYF
>TRBV18|TRBJ1-5|few|NA
TGTGCCAGCTCACAGCAGGGGACCAATCAGCCCCAGCATTTT
CASSQQGTNQPQHF
>TRBV29-1|TRBJ2-6|NA|NA
TGCAGCGTCCCTCAAGTTCGACAGGTAGTCGCGTCTGGGGCCAACGTCCTGACTTTC
CSVPQVRQVVASGANVLTF
>TRBV9|TRBJ2-1|NA|TRBD1
TGTGCCAGCAGAACCTCCGGGACAGGATACAATGAGCAGTTCTTC
CASRTSGTGYNEQFF
>TRBV4-1|TRBJ2-5|NA|NA
TGCGCCAGCGCACCTCCCGGGGTCCCCGAGACCCAGTACTTC
CASAPPGVPETQYF
>TRBV5-1|TRBJ2-3|NA|NA
TGCGCCAGCAGCGGGAGGAGGGCACTAGGGGCCACAGATACGCAGTATTTT
CASSGRRALGATDTQYF
>TRBV28|TRBJ2-5|NA|NA
TGTGCCAGCAGTTTTGCTAGTGGGGAGACCCAGTACTTC
CASSFASGETQYF
>TRBV5-4|TRBJ2-5|NA|TRBD2
TGTGCCAGCAGCAATATTGGGACTGGGGGGGCCCAGTACTTC
CASSNIGTGGAQYF